Each of the 20 T cell receptor beta chains below was sequenced from the same sample in a study of vaccination effects on CD4 cells after COVID-19 (dated 2022 in TCRdb). To identify antigen-specific CD4+ T cell clonotypes by their expansion, the ViraFEST assay first stimulated PBMC with viral peptide pools and then applied TCR sequencing. After less than 13 days of culture, CD4+ T cells were isolated with the EasySep CD4+ T cell isolation kit. Each participant got two doses of an mRNA SARS-CoV-2 vaccine, either BNT162b2 or mRNA-1273. No antigens are known for them. The library was prepared using the immunoSEQ multiplex PCR assay. This immuneACCESS table, as held by TCRdb, lists in-frame sequences with V and J called but not all clones. Of the missing ones, under half trace to an unresolved V gene in checked studies; the others have no known cause. The sample table holds over 50,000 clones, of which around 73% were seen once. The ten largest clones represent around 1.2% of the sample.

Sequenced here: CD4+ T cells from PBMCs cultured with HCoV-229E spike peptides, sampled after COVID-19 vaccination. Sample cell subset or site, as interpreted from the label and publication: HCoV-229E spike overlapping peptide pool stimulation. These receptor sequences come from a human donor who received a COVID-19 vaccine.

This chain connects TRBV19 to TRBJ2-5; the D is unclear. From germline, CDR1 is LNHDA and CDR2 SQIVND (reference sequence). V lost 3 bases, J lost 6 bases, and 11 bases lay in between. The CDR3 runs 13 residues. The CDR3 DNA sequence: TGTGCCAGTAGTATGGCGGCATCGCAGACCCAGTACTTC. Translating gives CASSMAASQTQYF.

This clone has only a few counts. This chain uses TRBV3-1 (or the pseudogene TRBV3-2) with TRBJ1-6; weak D call: TRBD1 (5 bases). CDR1 and CDR2 from the germline V gene are LGHDT and YNNKEL (reference sequence). This CDR3 has 16 residues. V gave up 7 bases and J gave up 0 bases, with 13 bases separating them. CDR3 sequence (DNA): TGTGCCAGCAAAATCGGGGCACTCTCCTATAATTCACCCCTCCACTTT. Translation gives CASKIGALSYNSPLHF.

This clone was counted a few times. V usage is TRBV11-3 and J usage is TRBJ1-6; 8 positions match TRBD1. V shed 5 bases and J 9 bases; nucleotides not matched to a gene: 15. From germline, CDR1 is SGHNT and CDR2 YENEEA. This CDR3 is built from 17 residues. The CDR3 protein is CASSLPMRDRSFSPLHF. The CDR3 DNA reads as TGTGCCAGCAGCCTTCCGATGCGGGACAGGAGTTTTTCACCCCTCCACTTT.

The chain is built from TRBV5-1 and TRBJ2-3; 8 bases map to TRBD1. The CDR3 runs to 14 residues. Germline V gene sequence: CDR1 SGHRS, CDR2 YFSETQ. V was clipped by 4 bases and J by 4 bases; unmatched bases: 5. CDR3 in amino acids: CASSSRQGSDTQYF. DNA for the CDR3: TGCGCCAGCAGCAGCAGACAGGGGTCAGATACGCAGTATTTT.

This clone was counted a few times. The chain employs TRBV2 and TRBJ1-2; no clear D. V was trimmed by 8 bases and J by 5 bases, leaving 9 bases between them. The CDR3 sequence is 11 residues long. Germline-derived CDR1 and CDR2 are SNHLY and FYNNEI. The CDR3 nucleotides read TGTGCCAGCGGCAGGAATTATGGCTACACCTTC. Encoded protein: CASGRNYGYTF.

The chain links TRBV6-5 to TRBJ1-2; D ambiguous. Germline assignment: CDR1 MNHEY and CDR2 SVGAGI. The V end was cut by 0 bases, the J end by 5 bases, with 10 bases between. This CDR3 comprises 14 residues. In nucleotides, the CDR3 is TGTGCCAGCAGTTACTCGAGATTTGGGTATGGCTACACCTTC. Its protein is CASSYSRFGYGYTF.

The chain has TRBV19 and TRBJ1-6; D is perhaps TRBD1 (5 bases). The CDR3 totals 15 residues. Germline V lookup: CDR1 LNHDA, CDR2 SQIVND (reference sequence). Trimming removed 0 bases from V and 9 bases from J, with 12 bases in between. The CDR3 nucleotides read TGTGCCAGTAGTATAGACAGGGAATCGAGTTCACCCCTCCACTTT. It is translated as CASSIDRESSSPLHF.

CDR3 region: CASSSDRGNTIYF. The DNA for the CDR3 is TGTGCCAGCAGCTCGGACAGGGGAAACACCATATATTTT. The chain combines TRBV7-2 with TRBJ1-3, with 7 bases fitting TRBD1. The CDR3 is made up of 13 amino acids. The germline V gene has CDR1 SGHTA and CDR2 FQGNSA. Losses at the gene ends were 4 bases for V and 4 bases for J; bases not matched to a gene: 1.

This clone was detected a few times. The chain carries TRBV5-1 and TRBJ1-2; TRBD1 aligns across 7 bases. The CDR3 spans 13 residues. Germline V CDR1 and CDR2: SGHRS, YFSETQ. V lost 6 bases, J lost 8 bases, and 10 bases stayed unmatched. The CDR3 nucleotides are TGCGCCAGCACTCCGGGACAGTCTTGGGGCTACACCTTC. It encodes CASTPGQSWGYTF.

The chain has TRBV28 and TRBJ1-5; D is possibly TRBD1 (6 bases). The germline CDR1 and CDR2 sequences are MDHEN and SYDVKM. Trimming stripped 2 bases from V and 3 bases from J, with 17 bases between. The CDR3 contains 17 residues. CDR3 coding DNA: TGTGCCAGCAGTTTAAGTTATAGGACGGGGGCCAATCAGCCCCAGCATTTT. This gives the protein CASSLSYRTGANQPQHF.

This sequence joins TRBV6-2 or TRBV6-3 and TRBJ1-5; D call uncertain. V shed 2 bases and J shed 6 bases, with 11 bases lying between them. Germline V gene lookup returns CDR1 MNHEY and CDR2 SVGEGT. The CDR3 has 14 residues. The CDR3 bases are TGTGCCAGCAGTTACGACTCTAGCTTTCAGCCCCAGCATTTT. Its translation is CASSYDSSFQPQHF.

The chain is built from TRBV2 and TRBJ2-4; perhaps TRBD2 as D (7 bases). CDR1 is SNHLY and CDR2 is FYNNEI in the germline V gene. CDR3 length: 15 amino acids. V was pared by 8 bases and J by 3 bases, with 17 bases between. The CDR3 here is CASQWAGASKNIQYF. For the CDR3, the DNA is TGTGCCAGCCAGTGGGCGGGGGCCAGCAAAAACATTCAGTACTTC. The full variable domain, in which reference TRBV2 and TRBJ2-4 provide the parts outside the CDR3, is EPEVTQTPSHQVTQMGQEVILRCVPISNHLYFYWYRQILGQKVEFLVSFYNNEISEKSEIFDDQFSVERPDGSNFTLKIRSTKLEDSAMYFCASQWAGASKNIQYFGAGTRLSVL.

The rearrangement links TRBV7-7 to TRBJ1-1; no firm D call. Germline-derived CDR1 and CDR2 are SSHAT and FNYEAQ (reference sequence). V was cut by 5 bases and J by 1 base, with 8 bases left in between. CDR3 length: 13 amino acids. The CDR3 DNA reads TGTGCCAGCAGCATAAACAAGAACACTGAAGCTTTCTTT. Translated, it gives CASSINKNTEAFF.

V gene TRBV30 combines with J gene TRBJ2-3; D not certain. The germline gives CDR1 GTSNPN, CDR2 SVGIG (reference sequence). This CDR3 region has 13 residues. With 3 bases removed from V and 1 base from J, the gap between germline ends came to 8 bases. The CDR3 coding sequence is TGTGCCTGGAGAAAACCCGGCACAGATACGCAGTATTTT. Protein: CAWRKPGTDTQYF. The full variable domain, with the rest looked up from reference TRBV30 and TRBJ2-3, is SQTIHQWPATLVQPVGSPLSLECTVEGTSNPNLYWYRQAAGRGLQLLFYSVGIGQISSEVPQNLSASRPQDRQFILSSKKLLLSDSGFYLCAWRKPGTDTQYFGPGTRLTVL.

J is TRBJ2-3 and V is TRBV5-4; possible D gene TRBD1, 5 bases. The CDR3 is 15 amino acids. Per germline, CDR1 SGHNT and CDR2 YYREEE (reference sequence). The V end lost 4 bases, the J end lost 1 base, and 13 bases lay between the germline ends. DNA for the CDR3: TGTGCCAGCAGCAACCGGCTAGGGGGCACAGATACGCAGTATTTT. Translation gives CASSNRLGGTDTQYF. The whole variable domain, filled in from reference TRBV5-4 and TRBJ2-3, reads ETGVTQSPTHLIKTRGQQVTLRCSSQSGHNTVSWYQQALGQGPQFIFQYYREEENGRGNFPPRFSGLQFPNYSSELNVNALELDDSALYLCASSNRLGGTDTQYFGPGTRLTVL.

This clone is a singleton in its sample. The chain couples TRBV6-5 to TRBJ1-1, with 9 positions matching TRBD1. The CDR3 consists of 13 residues. Germline V lookup: CDR1 MNHEY, CDR2 SVGAGI. The V segment lost 5 bases and the J segment 3 bases; nucleotides outside the gene matches: 1. The CDR3 bases are TGTGCCAGCAGTCGACAGGGGGACACTGAAGCTTTCTTT. Translated: CASSRQGDTEAFF.

This rearrangement joins TRBV10-3 to TRBJ1-2; D is possibly TRBD1 (6 bases). Trimming cost V 0 bases and J 4 bases, with 12 bases left between them. The CDR3 length is 15 residues. Per the germline V gene, CDR1 is ENHRY and CDR2 is SYGVKD. CDR3 sequence: CAISESGGLFYGYTF. In DNA, the CDR3 is TGTGCCATCAGTGAGTCAGGGGGTCTTTTCTATGGCTACACCTTC.

The chain joins TRBV29-1 to TRBJ1-2, with D maybe TRBD1 (6 bases). V dropped 7 bases and J dropped 4 bases, with 16 bases sitting between them. CDR3 size: 13 residues. From germline, CDR1 is SQVTM and CDR2 ANQGSEA. The DNA for the CDR3 is TGCAGCGGTTACAGGGAGTCGGGCTATGGCTACACCTTC. It is translated as CSGYRESGYGYTF.

The chain uses TRBV7-9 and TRBJ2-2; 12 nucleotides agree with TRBD2. The CDR3 totals 16 residues. Germline CDR1 SEHNR, CDR2 FQNEAQ (reference sequence). The junction had 3 bases not matched to a gene; V was cut back by 7 bases and J by 0 bases. For the CDR3, the DNA is TGTGCCAGCAACCTAGCGGGGGGGGCGAACACCGGGGAGCTGTTTTTT. This sequence encodes CASNLAGGANTGELFF.

The chain has TRBV6-5 and TRBJ1-2; D is possibly TRBD1 (6 bases). Germline V lookup: CDR1 MNHEY, CDR2 SVGAGI. This CDR3 is built from 12 residues. V was cut by 6 bases and J by 7 bases, with 12 bases left in between. The DNA of the CDR3 is TGTGCCAGCAGCCGGGAGGGGGGTGGCTACACCTTC. Translation gives CASSREGGGYTF.